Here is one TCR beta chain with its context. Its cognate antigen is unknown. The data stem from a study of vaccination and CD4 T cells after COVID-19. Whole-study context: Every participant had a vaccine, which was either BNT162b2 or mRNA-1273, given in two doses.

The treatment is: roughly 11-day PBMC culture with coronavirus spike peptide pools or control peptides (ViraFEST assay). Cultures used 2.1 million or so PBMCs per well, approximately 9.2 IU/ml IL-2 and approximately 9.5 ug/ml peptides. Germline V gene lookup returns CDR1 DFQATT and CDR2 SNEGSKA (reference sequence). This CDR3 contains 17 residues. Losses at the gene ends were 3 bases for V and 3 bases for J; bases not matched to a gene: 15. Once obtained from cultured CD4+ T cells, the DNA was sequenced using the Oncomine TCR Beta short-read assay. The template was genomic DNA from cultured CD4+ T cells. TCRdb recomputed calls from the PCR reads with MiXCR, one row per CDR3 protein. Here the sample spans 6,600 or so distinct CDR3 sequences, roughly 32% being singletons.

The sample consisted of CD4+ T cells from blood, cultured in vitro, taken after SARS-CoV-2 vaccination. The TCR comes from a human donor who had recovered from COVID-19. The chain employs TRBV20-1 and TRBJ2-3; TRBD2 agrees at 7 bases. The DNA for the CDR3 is TGCAGTGCTAGCAAATCGGACGGGACTATGGGGACAGATACGCAGTATTTT. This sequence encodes CSASKSDGTMGTDTQYF.